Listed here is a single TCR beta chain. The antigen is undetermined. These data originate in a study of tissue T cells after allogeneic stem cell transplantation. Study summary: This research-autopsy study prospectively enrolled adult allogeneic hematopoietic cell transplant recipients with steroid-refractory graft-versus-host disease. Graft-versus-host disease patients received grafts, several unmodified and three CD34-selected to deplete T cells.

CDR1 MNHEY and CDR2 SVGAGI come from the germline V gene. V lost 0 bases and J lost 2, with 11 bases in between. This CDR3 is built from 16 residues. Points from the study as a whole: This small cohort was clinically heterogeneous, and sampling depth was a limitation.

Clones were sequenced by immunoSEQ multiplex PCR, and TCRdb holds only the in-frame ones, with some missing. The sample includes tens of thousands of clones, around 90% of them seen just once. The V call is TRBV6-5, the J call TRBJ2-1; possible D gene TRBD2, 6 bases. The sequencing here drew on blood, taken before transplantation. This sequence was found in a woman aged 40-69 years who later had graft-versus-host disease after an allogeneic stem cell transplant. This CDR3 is CASSYSIQRAYNEQFF. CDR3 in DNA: TGTGCCAGCAGTTACTCGATCCAGCGGGCCTACAATGAGCAGTTCTTC.